Shown below are 22 T cell receptor beta chains from a single sample sequenced in a study of blood T cell repertoires in COVID-19 (TCRdb year 2020). Libraries were prepared through the immunoSEQ multiplex PCR assay. TCRdb's version of the immuneACCESS table is confined to in-frame rearrangements and falls short of the full clone set. An unresolved V gene accounts for under half of the shortfall where checked; the remainder is of unknown origin. The sample yields fewer than 300,000 clones; about 93% were counted once. 0.95% to 1.2% of the sample is in the top ten clones. The sample taken for sequencing was PBMCs or T cells enriched from blood (not recorded which). Source of these receptors: a woman under 40 who had recovered from COVID-19.

This chain links TRBV11-2 with TRBJ2-1, with TRBD2 matching over 13 bases. CDR1 is SGHAT, CDR2 FQNNGV, per germline. The CDR3 runs to 14 residues. V gave up 5 bases and J gave up 9 bases; unmatched junction bases: 4. CDR3 protein: CASSRTSGSPEQFF. As DNA, the CDR3 is TGTGCCAGCAGCCGGACTAGCGGGAGCCCTGAGCAGTTCTTC.

This chain connects TRBV10-3 to TRBJ2-7, with a possible D match to TRBD1 (6 bases). With 6 bases removed from V and 0 bases from J, the gap between germline ends came to 18 bases. This CDR3 spans 16 amino acids. CDR1 and CDR2 from the germline V gene are ENHRY and SYGVKD. The DNA for the CDR3 is TGTGCCATCAGCGACTCCACAGGGCTGAGCTCCTACGAGCAGTACTTC. Its translation is CAISDSTGLSSYEQYF.

This sequence joins TRBV4-3 and TRBJ2-7; 9 bases fit TRBD2. The CDR3 spans 14 residues. The germline CDR1 and CDR2 sequences are LGHNA and YSLEER. V was pared by 8 bases and J by 0 bases, with 5 bases of the junction left unmatched. CDR3 in DNA: TGCGCCAGCGCAAGGACTAGCGACTCCTACGAGCAGTACTTC. This codes for CASARTSDSYEQYF.

The chain employs TRBV6-5 and TRBJ1-1; no reliable D call. V lost 5 bases, J lost 1 base, and 11 bases lay in between. CDR1 MNHEY and CDR2 SVGAGI come from the germline V gene. The length of the CDR3 is 14 residues. For the CDR3, the DNA is TGTGCCAGCAGTCCCTTTTTATCGAACACTGAAGCTTTCTTT. Residues: CASSPFLSNTEAFF.

V usage is TRBV15 and J usage is TRBJ2-7; 7 bases agree with TRBD1. After removal of 2 bases from V and 2 bases from J, the junction contained 9 bases not matched to a gene. Germline V CDR1 and CDR2: LNHNV, YYDKDF (reference sequence). The CDR3 loop spans 16 amino acids. CDR3 residues: CATSRLAGTVAYEQYF. The CDR3 region has the DNA TGTGCCACCAGCAGACTAGCCGGGACAGTAGCCTACGAGCAGTACTTC.

The rearrangement joins TRBV6-1 to TRBJ2-4; 7 nucleotides line up with TRBD2. CDR1 and CDR2 from the germline V gene are MNHNS and SASEGT. J lost 0 bases, V lost 2 bases, and 7 bases had no gene match. The CDR3 sequence is 17 residues long. CDR3 sequence (DNA): TGTGCCAGCAGTGAACAGCGGAGCGGGATAGCCAAAAACATTCAGTACTTC. Translating it yields CASSEQRSGIAKNIQYF.

The chain combines TRBV30 with TRBJ1-6, with no clear D. V was pared by 5 bases and J by 8 bases, with 16 bases between. Germline loops: CDR1 GTSNPN, CDR2 SVGIG (reference sequence). This CDR3 comprises 14 residues. The DNA for the CDR3 is TGTGCCTGGCGCCCCGGGATCTTCCATTCACCCCTCCACTTT. Its protein product is CAWRPGIFHSPLHF.

This rearrangement joins TRBV28 to TRBJ1-2, with D possibly TRBD1 on 5 matching bases. With 3 bases removed from V and 0 bases from J, the gap between germline ends came to 11 bases. Germline V CDR1 and CDR2: MDHEN, SYDVKM. The CDR3 is 15 amino acids. In nucleotides, the CDR3 is TGTGCCAGCAGTTTCCGCGGGGCGACTAACTATGGCTACACCTTC. The encoded protein is CASSFRGATNYGYTF.

The rearrangement uses TRBV27 and TRBJ1-5, with no clear D. V lost 0 bases to trimming and J lost 5 bases, with 11 bases between them. Per the germline V gene, CDR1 is MNHEY and CDR2 is SMNVEV (reference sequence). This CDR3 comprises 15 residues. The DNA for the CDR3 is TGTGCCAGCAGTTTATCGGCAGGTCCCTATCAGCCCCAGCATTTT. Translation: CASSLSAGPYQPQHF.

The V call is TRBV4-1, the J call TRBJ2-7; no firm D call. The CDR3 covers 15 residues. Trimming cost V 1 base and J 2 bases, with 12 bases left between them. Germline-derived CDR1 and CDR2 are MGHRA and YSYEKL. The CDR3 nucleotides are TGCGCCAGCAGCCAAGGTAGGAGCTCCGCCTACGAGCAGTACTTC. Its protein product is CASSQGRSSAYEQYF.

J is TRBJ2-5 and V is TRBV28, with a weak D call TRBD2 (7 bases). The CDR3 has 17 amino acids. V was pared by 6 bases and J by 7 bases, with 27 bases between. Germline lookup yields CDR1 MDHEN and CDR2 SYDVKM. Written as DNA, the CDR3 is TGTGCCAGCAGCATAGGGGGGGCGGACCCACGTAAGGTGACCCAGTACTTC. Protein sequence: CASSIGGADPRKVTQYF.

This clone was found a few times. The chain employs TRBV6-5 and TRBJ2-2; the D gene is possibly TRBD2 (5 bases). The CDR3 is 13 amino acids. The V and J ends lost 6 bases and 4 bases respectively, with 9 bases between them. Germline-derived CDR1 and CDR2 are MNHEY and SVGAGI. CDR3 in DNA: TGTGCCAGCAGGAAACTAGGCACCGGGGAGCTGTTTTTT. Translating gives CASRKLGTGELFF.

V and J are TRBV27 and TRBJ2-7, with 7 bases matching TRBD2. The CDR3 runs 14 residues. Trimming removed 2 bases from V and 7 bases from J; junction bases left unmatched: 8. In germline, CDR1 is MNHEY, CDR2 SMNVEV (reference sequence). Here the CDR3 reads CASSLGGSLLEQYF. DNA for the CDR3: TGTGCCAGCAGTTTAGGCGGGAGCCTCCTGGAGCAGTACTTC.

The chain joins TRBV24-1 to TRBJ1-1; D is possibly TRBD1 (6 bases). The CDR3 spans 15 residues. Germline loops: CDR1 KGHDR, CDR2 SFDVKD. V was pared by 4 bases and J by 6 bases, with 17 bases between. Written as DNA, the CDR3 is TGTGCCACCAGTGACCCTAACTCAGGGGTCCCTGAAGCTTTCTTT. Its protein product is CATSDPNSGVPEAFF.

The sample holds one count of this clone. The V call is TRBV18, the J call TRBJ1-1; possible D gene TRBD1, 6 bases. Germline V lookup: CDR1 KGHSH, CDR2 LQKENI. The CDR3 sequence is 14 residues long. Trimming shortened V by 6 bases and J by 4 bases, and 15 bases separated the two germline ends. The CDR3 spells CASSLEGGFTEAFF. Written as DNA, the CDR3 is TGTGCCAGCTCGCTGGAAGGGGGATTCACTGAAGCTTTCTTT.

The V call is TRBV25-1, the J call TRBJ1-5; weak D call: TRBD1 (6 bases). Trimming removed 3 bases at V and 8 bases at J, with 14 bases between. The CDR3 extends over 14 amino acids. CDR1 and CDR2 (germline): MGHDK, SYGVNS. The CDR3 is CASSEHRVEEPQHF. DNA of the CDR3: TGTGCCAGCAGTGAGCACAGGGTAGAGGAGCCCCAGCATTTT.

V usage is TRBV28 and J usage is TRBJ2-2; D possibly corresponds to TRBD1 (6 bases). V was shortened by 8 bases and J by 0 bases, with 19 bases between the two germline ends. Germline-derived CDR1 and CDR2 are MDHEN and SYDVKM. The length of the CDR3 is 17 residues. CDR3 residues: CASGTPGQRSNTGELFF. CDR3 coding DNA: TGTGCCAGCGGCACACCGGGACAAAGATCGAACACCGGGGAGCTGTTTTTT.

V gene TRBV10-3 combines with J gene TRBJ1-2, with unresolved D. The CDR3 consists of 12 residues. Germline V gives CDR1 ENHRY, CDR2 SYGVKD. Deletions cut 4 bases from V and 6 bases from J, with 9 bases between. This CDR3 reads CAISVREDGYTF. DNA for the CDR3: TGTGCCATCAGTGTCCGCGAAGATGGCTACACCTTC.

The chain is built from TRBV6-5 and TRBJ1-5; TRBD1 agrees at 8 bases. Per germline, CDR1 MNHEY and CDR2 SVGAGI. J lost 5 bases, V lost 6 bases, and 6 bases had no gene match. The CDR3 loop spans 14 amino acids. CDR3 DNA sequence: TGTGCCAGCAGGCCGGGACAGGAGCATCAGCCCCAGCATTTT. It encodes CASRPGQEHQPQHF.

V is TRBV18 and J is TRBJ1-1, with D possibly matching TRBD1 (6 bases). Trimming shortened V by 0 bases and J by 4 bases, and 12 bases separated the two germline ends. Germline lookup yields CDR1 KGHSH and CDR2 LQKENI. The CDR3 is made up of 15 amino acids. As DNA, the CDR3 is TGTGCCAGCTCACCACCTAGGGGGGGTTTCACTGAAGCTTTCTTT. Protein: CASSPPRGGFTEAFF.

The chain couples TRBV7-9 to TRBJ2-4, with D possibly being TRBD1 (6 bases). The V and J ends lost 6 bases and 7 bases respectively, with 19 bases between them. The germline V gene encodes CDR1 SEHNR and CDR2 FQNEAQ (reference sequence). There are 15 residues in the CDR3. DNA of the CDR3: TGTGCCAGCAGACCTTCCGGACAGTTGAGGAACATTCAGTACTTC. Translated, it gives CASRPSGQLRNIQYF.

The chain is built from TRBV28 and TRBJ2-7, with a weak D call TRBD1 (6 bases). V lost 5 bases and J 0 bases, leaving 17 bases between the germline ends. The V gene's germline CDR1 is MDHEN and CDR2 SYDVKM. The CDR3 length is 16 residues. CDR3 protein: CASSGRTETISYEQYF. CDR3 nucleotides: TGTGCCAGCAGTGGGCGGACAGAGACTATCTCCTACGAGCAGTACTTC.